Given below is one T cell receptor beta chain in context. Its target is unknown. Sequence at one end of the junction differs from germline and may be a read error. Combining a sample-barcoded 5' primer with a J-beta primer mix, a second PCR ran for about 6 to 12 cycles. Every cDNA molecule bore a tag from a template-switch adaptor containing 12 random nucleotides. TCRdb reanalysed the 5' RACE reads using MiXCR and keeps one entry per CDR3 protein. The sample lists 1.8 million or so distinct CDR3 sequences, roughly 43% occurring once. From germline, CDR1 is SGHTA and CDR2 FQGTGA. The CDR3 is 14 residues long. The data derive from a study of blood T cells in healthy people across ages. Whenever a sample was processed, at least 6 million PBMCs were isolated. Study-wide results and caveats: Naive T cell percentage by flow cytometry tracked strongly with beta diversity. A greater number of naive CD4+ cells and higher diversity distinguished long-lived donors from aged donors.

The V and J genes are TRBV7-3 and TRBJ2-3; D remains ambiguous. This TCR was recovered from a human donor in good health. Sequenced input: blood. CDR3 DNA: TGTGCCTGCAGCTTAGAAGGCCGAGCAGATACGCAGTATTTT. Its translation is CACSLEGRADTQYF.